Listed below are T cell receptor beta chains from one sample, sequenced in a study of blood T cell repertoires in COVID-19. Clones were read by immunoSEQ multiplex PCR, and TCRdb kept only the in-frame ones, dropping some. The profile covers 200,000 or so clones, with 65% to 85% appearing a single time and 4.5% to 6.5% taken by the ten largest. Sequencing input: peripheral blood. The source of these receptors is a woman aged 25 to 39 with acute or convalescent COVID-19. Each CDR3 is given with its conserved first and last residue.

v_call	j_call	cdr3_aa
TRBV11-2	TRBJ2-1	CASSGLAGHNEQFF
TRBV5-4	TRBJ2-7	CASSLRDRQSYEQYF
TRBV5-1	TRBJ2-1	CASGRDFANEQFF
TRBV6-5	TRBJ2-7	CASRGTSGGGGEQYF
TRBV19	TRBJ2-3	CASSTTRPSTDTQYF
TRBV28	TRBJ2-5	CASILRGTQETQYF
TRBV14	TRBJ2-6	CASRRGRTGANVLTF
TRBV7-2	TRBJ2-3	CASSKFQREGLGTDTQYF
TRBV27	TRBJ1-1	CASSLSAVQGSEAFF
TRBV3-1/TRBV3-2	TRBJ2-2	CASSLSGGPAGELFF
TRBV27	TRBJ2-1	CASSLLGGRAYNEQFF
TRBV19	TRBJ2-3	CASSIDRGYTDTQYF
TRBV19	TRBJ1-1	CASIDRGLFPTEAFF
TRBV5-6	TRBJ1-6	CASSLAGGAYSPLHF
TRBV20-1	TRBJ1-2	CSASKKTGYGYTF
TRBV12-3/TRBV12-4	TRBJ2-2	CASSWRPGELFF
TRBV7-9	TRBJ1-1	CASSLVATNTEAFF
TRBV5-1	TRBJ2-2	CASSSAGVETGELFF
TRBV18	TRBJ2-1	CASSPLPGQGVNEQFF
TRBV28	TRBJ1-2	CASSLSGPYGYTF
TRBV14	TRBJ1-1	CASSHRQEKNTEAFF
TRBV25-1	TRBJ1-2	CASTPTGAWSGYTF
TRBV28	TRBJ1-2	CASSGGTGGIKGGYTF
TRBV6-2/TRBV6-3	TRBJ2-1	CASSYGSPRNEQFF
TRBV7-2	TRBJ1-4	CASSLGVAGGSEKLFF
TRBV30	TRBJ1-1	CAWDRGGNTEAFF
TRBV7-8	TRBJ2-2	CASSLAASGRRNTGELFF
TRBV15	TRBJ2-1	CATSRVAGPNEQFF
TRBV7-6	TRBJ2-7	CASSLAGTWAPYEQYF